This TCR beta chain was sequenced during a study of blood T cell repertoires in COVID-19. The overall study: Sites in the United States, Italy and Spain provided acute and convalescent COVID-19 samples.

As processed by the authors: Estimated nucleated cell counts came from reference gene primer amplification. Profiled with immunoSEQ multiplex PCR; TCRdb holds only in-frame clones, not every one. The V and J calls and the clone size are those of that table, but D and trimming were determined from the DNA. The repertoire holds roughly 150,000 clones, with 85% to 90% as singletons. The germline gives CDR1 SGHRS, CDR2 YFSETQ. The V segment lost 4 bases and the J segment 4 bases; nucleotides outside the gene matches: 4. The CDR3 is 16 residues long. The receptor comes from a man between 60 and 75 years old with active or convalescent COVID-19. Sequencing was carried out using peripheral blood. The V call is TRBV5-1, the J call TRBJ2-5, with 16 bases fitting TRBD2. The CDR3 DNA sequence: TGCGCCAGCAGCGCGGGACTAGCGGGGGGGCGAGAGACCCAGTACTTC. Translated, it gives CASSAGLAGGRETQYF. Complete variable domain (other parts from reference TRBV5-1 and TRBJ2-5): KAGVTQTPRYLIKTRGQQVTLSCSPISGHRSVSWYQQTPGQGLQFLFEYFSETQRNKGNFPGRFSGRQFSNSRSEMNVSTLELGDSALYLCASSAGLAGGRETQYFGPGTRLLVL.